Each of the 27 T cell receptor beta chains below was sequenced from the same sample in a study of cytomegalovirus exposure and HLA in healthy donors. The primer mix had 60 Vbeta and 13 Jbeta primers. Profiled with immunoSEQ multiplex PCR; TCRdb holds only in-frame clones, not every one. Of around 190,000 clones in the sample, about four fifths were seen once. Material for sequencing was PBMCs. All receptors derive from a man aged 18-30 years in good health and CMV-seronegative.

This clone occurred once. This chain uses TRBV7-9 with TRBJ1-1; 8 bases map to TRBD1. CDR3 length equals 14 residues. J gave up 5 bases and V 5 bases, and 7 bases lay outside the gene matches. Germline loops: CDR1 SEHNR, CDR2 FQNEAQ (reference sequence). The DNA for the CDR3 is TGTGCCAGCAGCCTCAGGGGGCCGGGAACTGAAGCTTTCTTT. Its translation is CASSLRGPGTEAFF.

The rearrangement joins TRBV6-5 to TRBJ2-1; possibly TRBD2 for D (7 bases). V lost 0 bases and J 8 bases, leaving 14 bases between the germline ends. This CDR3 spans 15 amino acids. CDR1 is MNHEY and CDR2 is SVGAGI in the germline V gene. The CDR3 here is CASSYSGAGVYEQFF. In DNA, the CDR3 is TGTGCCAGCAGTTACTCGGGGGCGGGAGTTTATGAGCAGTTCTTC.

The chain uses TRBV9 and TRBJ2-3; 7 nucleotides match TRBD2. This CDR3 has 18 amino acids. J lost 0 bases, V lost 3 bases, and 13 bases had no gene match. Looked up from germline, CDR1 is SGDLS and CDR2 is YYNGEE. The CDR3 DNA sequence: TGTGCCAGCAGCGCATGGTTTACTCAGCGGGGTAGCACAGATACGCAGTATTTT. Translated: CASSAWFTQRGSTDTQYF.

The V gene is TRBV9, the J gene TRBJ2-3; no clear D. Trimming pared 3 bases from V and 2 bases from J, leaving 16 bases between. Germline-derived CDR1 and CDR2 are SGDLS and YYNGEE. This CDR3 has 16 residues. DNA for the CDR3: TGTGCCAGCAGCGCATCACCTAGGAGCGACACAGATACGCAGTATTTT. Protein product: CASSASPRSDTDTQYF.

The chain links TRBV14 to TRBJ2-1; 11 bases are a match to TRBD2. CDR3 size: 15 residues. With 5 bases clipped from V and 3 bases from J, the junction kept 3 bases outside the gene matches. The germline V gene encodes CDR1 SGHDN and CDR2 FVKESK. The CDR3 sequence: CASSWTSGHYNEQFF. CDR3 nucleotide sequence: TGTGCCAGCAGCTGGACTAGCGGGCACTACAATGAGCAGTTCTTC.

In this sample, this clone turned up a few times. The chain couples TRBV6-1 to TRBJ1-1; 9 nucleotides line up with TRBD1. This CDR3 spans 15 amino acids. The germline gives CDR1 MNHNS, CDR2 SASEGT. J lost 3 bases, V lost 4 bases, and 6 bases had no gene match. This CDR3 reads CASSADRGWDTEAFF. CDR3 in DNA: TGTGCCAGCAGTGCGGACAGGGGTTGGGACACTGAAGCTTTCTTT.

V gene TRBV11-2 combines with J gene TRBJ1-1; tentative D call: TRBD1 (5 bases). V was shortened by 5 bases and J by 4 bases, with 11 bases between the two germline ends. The germline V gene encodes CDR1 SGHAT and CDR2 FQNNGV. This CDR3 is built from 13 residues. This chain's CDR3 is CASSLGEGTEAFF. The CDR3 DNA is TGTGCCAGCAGCCTAGGGGAGGGCACTGAAGCTTTCTTT. Supplemented by reference TRBV11-2 and TRBJ1-1, the full variable domain reads EAGVAQSPRYKIIEKRQSVAFWCNPISGHATLYWYQQILGQGPKLLIQFQNNGVVDDSQLPKDRFSAERLKGVDSTLKIQPAKLEDSAVYLCASSLGEGTEAFFGQGTRLTVV.

Comments on this clone: The sample carries other DNA sequences with the same CDR3. V usage is TRBV7-9 and J usage is TRBJ2-3; a weak D match, TRBD2 (5 bases). The CDR3 extends over 14 amino acids. V lost 5 bases, J lost 6 bases, and 15 bases lay in between. Germline V gene lookup returns CDR1 SEHNR and CDR2 FQNEAQ (reference sequence). CDR3 region: CASSKWGEEDTQYF. Written as DNA, the CDR3 is TGTGCCAGCAGCAAGTGGGGAGAGGAGGATACGCAGTATTTT.

This chain connects TRBV4-3 to TRBJ2-5, with 7 bases aligning to TRBD1. Per germline, CDR1 LGHNA and CDR2 YSLEER. This CDR3 has 16 residues. The junction had 7 bases not matched to a gene; V was cut back by 0 bases and J by 3 bases. The chain's CDR3 is CASSQDRAGGKETQYF. CDR3 DNA: TGCGCCAGCAGCCAAGATCGGGCAGGGGGAAAAGAGACCCAGTACTTC.

The gene calls are TRBV7-8 and TRBJ2-1, with TRBD2 identical over 8 bases. V lost 5 bases, J lost 3 bases, and 6 bases stayed unmatched. The CDR3 contains 15 residues. Germline V gene data show CDR1 as SGHVS and CDR2 as FQNEAQ. As DNA, the CDR3 is TGTGCCAGCAGCACCCGCGGGGGGTACTACAATGAGCAGTTCTTC. This encodes CASSTRGGYYNEQFF.

The V and J genes are TRBV11-2 and TRBJ2-5, with TRBD2 identical over 8 bases. CDR1 and CDR2 from the germline V gene are SGHAT and FQNNGV. CDR3 length equals 16 residues. The trim removed 5 bases at V and 6 bases at J, leaving 14 bases unmatched. CDR3: CASSEGGLTSVKTQYF. The CDR3 DNA reads as TGTGCCAGCAGCGAAGGGGGTTTGACTAGCGTGAAGACCCAGTACTTC.

J is TRBJ2-1 and V is TRBV7-9, with TRBD1 identical over 8 bases. V dropped 5 bases and J dropped 0; count of bases not matched to a gene: 9. Germline V gene sequence: CDR1 SEHNR, CDR2 FQNEAQ (reference sequence). CDR3 length equals 17 residues. CDR3 nucleotides: TGTGCCAGCAGCCCAGGGACAGGCCAGAGCTCCTACAATGAGCAGTTCTTC. This translates into CASSPGTGQSSYNEQFF.

This clone was counted a few times. The V call is TRBV11-2, the J call TRBJ2-1; 13 positions agree with TRBD2. V lost 5 bases and J lost 6; bases outside the gene matches: 4. This CDR3 contains 15 residues. The germline V gene has CDR1 SGHAT and CDR2 FQNNGV. The CDR3 nucleotides read TGTGCCAGCAGCGTGGGACTAGCGGGACCCAATGAGCAGTTCTTC. It yields the protein CASSVGLAGPNEQFF.

Details on this clone: One junction end disagrees with the germline gene, perhaps due to a read error. The chain uses TRBV7-3 and TRBJ2-5; D possibly corresponds to TRBD2 (6 bases). This CDR3 comprises 14 residues. Germline CDR1 SGHTA, CDR2 FQGTGA. CDR3 nucleotide sequence: TGTCCCAGCAGCTCCATTGGGGAGGCGGGGACCCAGTACTTC. Protein: CPSSSIGEAGTQYF.

The CDR3 DNA reads TGTGCCTCCCGCCGGGCGGGAGCCTACGAGCAGTACTTC. Translated, it gives CASRRAGAYEQYF. The rearrangement joins TRBV15 to TRBJ2-7, with 7 nucleotides matching TRBD2. Germline assignment: CDR1 LNHNV and CDR2 YYDKDF (reference sequence). The CDR3 is 13 amino acids. V was pared by 11 bases and J by 2 bases, with 9 bases of the junction left unmatched.

The chain links TRBV27 to TRBJ2-7; perhaps TRBD2 as D (6 bases). The CDR3 is 14 amino acids. Germline values: CDR1 MNHEY, CDR2 SMNVEV (reference sequence). With 2 bases removed from V and 5 bases from J, the gap between germline ends came to 13 bases. DNA for the CDR3: TGTGCCAGCAGTTTACGTCCGGGGAGGAACGAGCAGTACTTC. Translating gives CASSLRPGRNEQYF.

The rearrangement joins TRBV6-1 to TRBJ2-5; D is undetermined. Trimming shortened V by 3 bases and J by 6 bases, and 17 bases separated the two germline ends. The CDR3 extends over 15 amino acids. In germline, CDR1 is MNHNS, CDR2 SASEGT. The CDR3 DNA follows: TGTGCCAGCAGTGATACATCCCAACCCGTCCAGACCCAGTACTTC. Encoded protein: CASSDTSQPVQTQYF.

The chain recombines TRBV30 with TRBJ2-7; the match to TRBD1 covers 8 bases. CDR1 and CDR2 from the germline V gene are GTSNPN and SVGIG (reference sequence). The CDR3 spans 16 residues. J was trimmed by 0 bases and V by 8 bases; bases with no gene match: 15. This CDR3 reads CAAALIPGQDSYEQYF. In DNA, the CDR3 is TGTGCCGCCGCCCTGATACCGGGACAGGACTCCTACGAGCAGTACTTC.

This rearrangement joins TRBV7-9 to TRBJ2-3; 7 bases match TRBD1. Germline-derived CDR1 and CDR2 are SEHNR and FQNEAQ (reference sequence). V shed 2 bases, J shed 8 bases, and the junction held 7 bases outside the gene matches. The CDR3 runs 14 residues. The CDR3 DNA reads as TGTGCCAGCAGCTTACACTGGGACAGCTTTACGCAGTATTTT. It encodes CASSLHWDSFTQYF.

The genes are TRBV19 and TRBJ1-5; a possible D gene is TRBD1 (5 bases). The CDR3 is 15 residues long. V was pared by 3 bases and J by 5 bases, with 14 bases between. CDR1 and CDR2 (germline): LNHDA, SQIVND (reference sequence). CDR3 nucleotides: TGTGCCAGTAGTATTTGGACGGACAAAGATCAGCCCCAGCATTTT. Translated: CASSIWTDKDQPQHF.

This clone came up a few times. This chain connects TRBV5-1 to TRBJ2-5, with 12 bases aligning to TRBD2. Germline CDR1 SGHRS, CDR2 YFSETQ. With V trimmed by 7 bases and J by 5 bases, 6 bases remained unmatched. This CDR3 comprises 14 residues. DNA of the CDR3: TGCGCCAGCGCGGCAGGACTAGCGGGGGAGACCCAGTACTTC. Its protein product is CASAAGLAGETQYF.

This rearrangement joins TRBV28 to TRBJ1-2, with TRBD1 as a possible D gene (5 bases). CDR1 and CDR2 from the germline V gene are MDHEN and SYDVKM. The V end was cut by 5 bases, the J end by 2 bases, with 12 bases between. The CDR3 covers 14 residues. The CDR3 DNA reads as TGTGCCAGCAGTCGTGGGGGGACCAACTATGGCTACACCTTC. It yields the protein CASSRGGTNYGYTF.

This clone was counted a few times. The J gene is TRBJ1-2, the V gene TRBV6-5, with 7 bases that match TRBD1. The CDR3 spans 16 residues. Germline V gene lookup returns CDR1 MNHEY and CDR2 SVGAGI. The junction had 15 bases not matched to a gene; V was cut back by 2 bases and J by 9 bases. Written as DNA, the CDR3 is TGTGCCAGCAGTTACGAACCAGGGGGATCCAAAATAAGCTACACCTTC. This translates into CASSYEPGGSKISYTF.

The chain is built from TRBV19 and TRBJ1-2; 8 nucleotides agree with TRBD1. Trimming at V came to 0 bases and at J to 4 bases, leaving 7 bases not matched to a gene. The CDR3 is made up of 16 amino acids. Looked up from germline, CDR1 is LNHDA and CDR2 is SQIVND (reference sequence). The CDR3 reads CASSIEGQGSVYGYTF. The DNA of the CDR3 is TGTGCCAGTAGTATAGAAGGACAGGGATCAGTCTATGGCTACACCTTC.

The J gene is TRBJ2-4, the V gene TRBV7-9; 7 bases align to TRBD2. The ends lost 5 bases at V and 0 bases at J; junction bases unmatched: 13. CDR1 is SEHNR, CDR2 FQNEAQ, per germline (reference sequence). This CDR3 contains 18 residues. CDR3 amino acids: CASSPWAGGTLAKNIQYF. CDR3 nucleotides: TGTGCCAGCAGCCCTTGGGCCGGGGGGACTTTAGCCAAAAACATTCAGTACTTC.

This clone was recorded a few times. The chain employs TRBV7-9 and TRBJ2-5; 7 bases are shared with TRBD2. V shed 6 bases and J 3 bases; nucleotides not matched to a gene: 4. CDR1 is SEHNR, CDR2 FQNEAQ, per germline (reference sequence). The CDR3 spans 13 residues. The CDR3 region is CASRGGSKETQYF. The CDR3 DNA is TGTGCCAGCAGGGGGGGGAGTAAAGAGACCCAGTACTTC.

This chain uses TRBV27 with TRBJ2-2; weak D call: TRBD1 (6 bases). The V gene's germline CDR1 is MNHEY and CDR2 SMNVEV (reference sequence). CDR3 length equals 15 residues. The germline V and J ends were trimmed by 3 bases and 3 bases, with 11 bases remaining between them. The CDR3 sequence: CASSFRQGYTGELFF. The CDR3, as DNA: TGTGCCAGCAGTTTTCGTCAGGGGTACACCGGGGAGCTGTTTTTT.